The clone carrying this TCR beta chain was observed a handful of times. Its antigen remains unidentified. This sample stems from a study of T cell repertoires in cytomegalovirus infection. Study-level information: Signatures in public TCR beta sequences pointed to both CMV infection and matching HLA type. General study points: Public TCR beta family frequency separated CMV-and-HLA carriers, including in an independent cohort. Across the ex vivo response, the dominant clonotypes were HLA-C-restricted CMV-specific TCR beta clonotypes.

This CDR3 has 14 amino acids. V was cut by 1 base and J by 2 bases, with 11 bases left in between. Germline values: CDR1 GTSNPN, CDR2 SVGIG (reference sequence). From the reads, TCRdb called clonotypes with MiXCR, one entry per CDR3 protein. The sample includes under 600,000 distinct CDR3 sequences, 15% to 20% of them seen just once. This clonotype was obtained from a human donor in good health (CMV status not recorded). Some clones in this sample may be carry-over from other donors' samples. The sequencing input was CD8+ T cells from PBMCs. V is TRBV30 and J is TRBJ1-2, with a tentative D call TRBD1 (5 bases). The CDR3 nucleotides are TGTGCCTGGAGTGGGGGGGATAAGAACTATGGCTACACCTTC. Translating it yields CAWSGGDKNYGYTF.